The clone carrying this T cell receptor (beta chain) was counted ten times or more. Using RNA template, CDR3s of TCR alpha and beta were amplified with iRepertoire arm-PCR. One entry per CDR3 protein, called by TCRdb with MiXCR from the multiplex PCR reads. The sample includes roughly 20,000 distinct CDR3 sequences, 20% to 25% of them seen just once. These data belong to a study of glioma-infiltrating T cells. The CDR3 consists of 15 residues. Per germline, CDR1 SEHNR and CDR2 FQNEAQ (reference sequence). V gave up 2 bases and J gave up 4 bases; unmatched junction bases: 5. The receptor was derived from a human donor with low-grade glioma or glioblastoma, undergoing nonglioma brain surgery, or in good health (not recorded which). V is TRBV7-9 and J is TRBJ2-7, with 10 nucleotides matching TRBD2. The sequenced sample consisted of glioma tissue, nonneoplastic brain tissue, or PBMCs (not recorded which). For the CDR3, the DNA is TGTGCCAGCAGCTTATCTAGCGGGGGCTTGTACGAGCAGTACTTC. As protein: CASSLSSGGLYEQYF.